The clone carrying this T cell receptor beta chain was seen many times. Regions amplified from RNA transcripts were the TCR beta CDR3 regions. The HTBI primer set drove a first-round RT-PCR of the TCR CDR3. TCRdb called the multiplex PCR reads again in MiXCR, with one record for every CDR3 protein. Of fewer than 900,000 distinct CDR3 sequences in the sample, about 19% are singletons; the top ten hold over 15%. V was shortened by 8 bases and J by 4 bases, with 14 bases between the two germline ends. The CDR3 runs to 13 residues. Germline V CDR1 and CDR2: KGHSH, LQKENI. This sample was taken from a study of T cells in Graves' hyperthyroidism and ophthalmopathy.

The source is a woman aged 50 to 60 with Graves' hyperthyroidism that later progressed to Graves' ophthalmopathy. Sequences were obtained from blood. V and J are TRBV18 and TRBJ1-2; no clear D. CDR3 sequence (DNA): TGTGCCAGCCACGGCGAGAAGGTCTATGGCTACACCTTC. Translation: CASHGEKVYGYTF.